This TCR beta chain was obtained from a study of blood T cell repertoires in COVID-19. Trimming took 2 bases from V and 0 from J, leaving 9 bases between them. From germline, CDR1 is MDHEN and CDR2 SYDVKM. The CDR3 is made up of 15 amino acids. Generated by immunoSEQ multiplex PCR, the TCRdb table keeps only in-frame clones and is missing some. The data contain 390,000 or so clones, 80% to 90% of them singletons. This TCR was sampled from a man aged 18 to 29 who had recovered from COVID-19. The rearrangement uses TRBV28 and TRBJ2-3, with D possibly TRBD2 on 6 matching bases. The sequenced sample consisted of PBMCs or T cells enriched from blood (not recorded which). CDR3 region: CASSLTGVSTDTQYF. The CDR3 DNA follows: TGTGCCAGCAGTTTAACGGGGGTGAGCACAGATACGCAGTATTTT.